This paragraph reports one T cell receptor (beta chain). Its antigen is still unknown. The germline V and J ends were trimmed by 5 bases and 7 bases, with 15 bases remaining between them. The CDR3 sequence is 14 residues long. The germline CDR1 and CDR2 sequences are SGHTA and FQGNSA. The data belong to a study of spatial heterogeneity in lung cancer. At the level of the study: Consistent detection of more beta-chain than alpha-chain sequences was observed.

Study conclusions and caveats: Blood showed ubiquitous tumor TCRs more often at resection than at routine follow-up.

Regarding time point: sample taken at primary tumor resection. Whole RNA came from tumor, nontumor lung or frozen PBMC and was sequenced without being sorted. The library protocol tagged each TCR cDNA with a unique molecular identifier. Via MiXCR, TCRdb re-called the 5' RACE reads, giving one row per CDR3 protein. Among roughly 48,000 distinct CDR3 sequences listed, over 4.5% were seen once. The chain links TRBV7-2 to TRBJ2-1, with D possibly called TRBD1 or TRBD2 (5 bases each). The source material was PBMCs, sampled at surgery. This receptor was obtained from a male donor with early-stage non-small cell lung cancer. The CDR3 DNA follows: TGTGCCAGCAGCCCCCGGGGCCCGGGTAATGAGCAGTTCTTC. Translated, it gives CASSPRGPGNEQFF.